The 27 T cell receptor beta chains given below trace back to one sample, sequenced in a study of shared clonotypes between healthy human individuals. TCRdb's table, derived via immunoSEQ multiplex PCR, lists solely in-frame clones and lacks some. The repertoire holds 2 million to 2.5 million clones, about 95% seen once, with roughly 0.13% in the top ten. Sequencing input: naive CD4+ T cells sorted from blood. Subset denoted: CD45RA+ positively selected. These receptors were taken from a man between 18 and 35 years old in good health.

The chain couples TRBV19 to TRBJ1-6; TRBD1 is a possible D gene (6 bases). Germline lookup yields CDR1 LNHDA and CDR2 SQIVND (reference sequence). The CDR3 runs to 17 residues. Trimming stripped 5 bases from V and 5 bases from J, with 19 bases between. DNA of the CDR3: TGTGCCAGTAGTTGGGAAGTTGTACAGGGAGATAATTCACCCCTCCACTTT. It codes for CASSWEVVQGDNSPLHF.

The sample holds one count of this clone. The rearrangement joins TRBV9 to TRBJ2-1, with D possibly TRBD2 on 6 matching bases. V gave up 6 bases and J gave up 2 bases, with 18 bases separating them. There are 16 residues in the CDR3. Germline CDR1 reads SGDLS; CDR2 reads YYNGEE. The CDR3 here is CASTQNPGLPYNEQFF. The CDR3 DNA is TGTGCCAGCACCCAAAACCCGGGACTGCCCTACAATGAGCAGTTCTTC.

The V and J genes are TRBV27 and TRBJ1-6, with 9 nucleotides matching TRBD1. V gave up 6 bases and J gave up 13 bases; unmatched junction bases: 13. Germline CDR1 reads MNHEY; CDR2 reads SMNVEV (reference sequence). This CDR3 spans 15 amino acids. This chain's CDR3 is CASSSNRDRETPLHF. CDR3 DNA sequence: TGTGCCAGCAGCTCAAACCGGGACAGGGAGACCCCCCTCCACTTT.

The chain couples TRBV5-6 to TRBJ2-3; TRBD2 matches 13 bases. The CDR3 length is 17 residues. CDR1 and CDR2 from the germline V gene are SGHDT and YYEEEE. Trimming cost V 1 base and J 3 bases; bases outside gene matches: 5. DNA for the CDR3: TGTGCCAGCAGCTTGTGGACTAGCGGGAGCCATACAGATACGCAGTATTTT. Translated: CASSLWTSGSHTDTQYF.

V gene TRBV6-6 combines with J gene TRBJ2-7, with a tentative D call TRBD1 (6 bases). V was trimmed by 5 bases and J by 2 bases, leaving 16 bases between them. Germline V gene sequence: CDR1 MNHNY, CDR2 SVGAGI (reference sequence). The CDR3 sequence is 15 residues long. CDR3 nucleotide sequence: TGTGCCAGCAGTACCCGGGACACCGGGGCCTACGAGCAGTACTTC. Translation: CASSTRDTGAYEQYF.

The CDR3 bases are TGTGCCAGCAGCCCTACAGGGCCCGGAATCTACGAGCAGTACTTC. This sequence encodes CASSPTGPGIYEQYF. The chain has TRBV28 and TRBJ2-7, with a possible D match to TRBD1 (6 bases). Between the trimmed V and J ends, which lost 6 bases and 3 bases, there was a span of 18 bases. The CDR3 extends over 15 amino acids. CDR1 and CDR2 (germline): MDHEN, SYDVKM.

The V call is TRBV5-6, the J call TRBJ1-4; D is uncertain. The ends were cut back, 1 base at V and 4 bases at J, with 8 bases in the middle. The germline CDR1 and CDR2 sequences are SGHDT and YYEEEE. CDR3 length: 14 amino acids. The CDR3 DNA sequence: TGTGCCAGCAGCTTGCGGGATAATAATGAAAAACTGTTTTTT. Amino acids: CASSLRDNNEKLFF.

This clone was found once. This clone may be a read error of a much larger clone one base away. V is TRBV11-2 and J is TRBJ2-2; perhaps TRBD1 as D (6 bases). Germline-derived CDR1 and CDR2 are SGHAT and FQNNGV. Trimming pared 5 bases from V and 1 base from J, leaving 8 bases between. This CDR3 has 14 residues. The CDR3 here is CASSATGNTGELFF. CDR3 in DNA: TGTGCCAGCAGCGCGACAGGGAACACCGGGGAGCTGTTTTTT.

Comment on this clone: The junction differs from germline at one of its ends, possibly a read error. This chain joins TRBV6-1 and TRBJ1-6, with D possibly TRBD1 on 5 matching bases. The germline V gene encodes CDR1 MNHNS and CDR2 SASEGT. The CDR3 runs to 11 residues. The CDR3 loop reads CASTDDRGNVF. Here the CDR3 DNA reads TGTGCCAGCACCGACGATCGGGGCAACGTCTTT.

The CDR3 is CASSITTPSSAEQYF. Here the CDR3 DNA reads TGCGCCAGCAGCATTACGACACCTAGCTCGGCCGAGCAGTACTTC. The chain carries TRBV5-1 and TRBJ2-7, with TRBD2 as a possible D gene (5 bases). Germline loops: CDR1 SGHRS, CDR2 YFSETQ. CDR3 length equals 15 residues. Trimming stripped 4 bases from V and 6 bases from J, with 20 bases between.

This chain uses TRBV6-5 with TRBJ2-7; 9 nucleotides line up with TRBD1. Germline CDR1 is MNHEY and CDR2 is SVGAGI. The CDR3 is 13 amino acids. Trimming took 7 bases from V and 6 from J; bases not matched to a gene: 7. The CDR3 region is CASTGTGTREQYF. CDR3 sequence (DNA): TGTGCCAGCACGGGGACAGGGACACGCGAGCAGTACTTC.

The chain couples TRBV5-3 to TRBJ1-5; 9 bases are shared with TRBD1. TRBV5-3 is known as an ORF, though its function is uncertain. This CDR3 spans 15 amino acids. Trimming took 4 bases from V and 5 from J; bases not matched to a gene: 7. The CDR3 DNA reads TGTGCCAGAAGCAACGGACAGGGGATGGATCAGCCCCAGCATTTT. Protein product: CARSNGQGMDQPQHF.

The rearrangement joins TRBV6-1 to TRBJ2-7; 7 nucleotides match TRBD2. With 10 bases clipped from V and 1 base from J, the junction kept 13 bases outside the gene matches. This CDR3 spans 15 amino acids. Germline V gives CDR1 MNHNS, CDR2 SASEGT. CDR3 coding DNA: TGTGCCATCAGCCGTGGAGCGGGAAGATCCTACGAGCAGTACTTC. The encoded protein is CAISRGAGRSYEQYF.

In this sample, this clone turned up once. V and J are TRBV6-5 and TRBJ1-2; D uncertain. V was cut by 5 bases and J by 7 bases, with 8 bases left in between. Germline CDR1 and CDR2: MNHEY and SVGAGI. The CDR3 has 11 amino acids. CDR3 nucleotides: TGTGCCAGCAGTAAGGGTAGTGGCTACACCTTC. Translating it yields CASSKGSGYTF.

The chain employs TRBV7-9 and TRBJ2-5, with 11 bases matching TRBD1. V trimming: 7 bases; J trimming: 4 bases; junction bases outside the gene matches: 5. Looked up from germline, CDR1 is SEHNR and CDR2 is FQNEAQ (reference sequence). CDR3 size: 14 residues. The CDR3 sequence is CASTRTGGVETQYF. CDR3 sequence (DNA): TGTGCCAGCACCCGGACAGGGGGCGTAGAGACCCAGTACTTC.

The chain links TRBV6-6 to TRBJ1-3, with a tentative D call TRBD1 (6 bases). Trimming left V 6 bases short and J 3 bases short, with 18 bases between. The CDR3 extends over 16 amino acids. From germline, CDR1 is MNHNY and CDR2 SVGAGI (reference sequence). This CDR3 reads CASRSPGHLIGNTIYF. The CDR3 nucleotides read TGTGCCAGCAGGTCTCCGGGACACCTAATTGGAAACACCATATATTTT.

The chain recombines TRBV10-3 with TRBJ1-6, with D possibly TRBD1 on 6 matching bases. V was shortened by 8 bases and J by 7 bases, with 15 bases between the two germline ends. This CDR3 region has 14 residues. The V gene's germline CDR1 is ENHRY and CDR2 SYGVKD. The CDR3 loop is CAIGSVTGNSPLHF. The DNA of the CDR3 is TGTGCCATCGGCTCGGTCACAGGGAATTCACCCCTCCACTTT.

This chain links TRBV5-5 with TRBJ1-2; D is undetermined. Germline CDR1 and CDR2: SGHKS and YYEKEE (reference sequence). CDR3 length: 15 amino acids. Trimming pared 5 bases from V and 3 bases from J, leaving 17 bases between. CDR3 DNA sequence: TGTGCCAGCAGTCCGGACGGAAGCTTCTACTATGGCTACACCTTC. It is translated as CASSPDGSFYYGYTF.

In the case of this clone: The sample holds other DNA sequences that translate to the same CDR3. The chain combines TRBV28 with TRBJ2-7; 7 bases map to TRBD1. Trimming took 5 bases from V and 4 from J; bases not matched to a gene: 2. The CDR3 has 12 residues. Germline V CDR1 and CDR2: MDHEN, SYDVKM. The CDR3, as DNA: TGTGCCAGCAGTCGACAGGGTTACGAGCAGTACTTC. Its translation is CASSRQGYEQYF.

CDR3 protein: CASSEAQGGNTEAFF. The CDR3, as DNA: TGTGCCAGCAGTGAAGCGCAAGGGGGGAACACTGAAGCTTTCTTT. This sequence joins TRBV6-1 and TRBJ1-1, with TRBD1 as a possible D gene (6 bases). Germline CDR1 MNHNS, CDR2 SASEGT. The germline V and J ends were trimmed by 0 bases and 1 base, with 9 bases remaining between them. The length of the CDR3 is 15 residues.

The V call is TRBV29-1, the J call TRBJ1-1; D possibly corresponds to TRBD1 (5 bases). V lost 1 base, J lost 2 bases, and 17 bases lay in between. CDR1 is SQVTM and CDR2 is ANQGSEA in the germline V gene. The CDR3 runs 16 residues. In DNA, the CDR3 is TGCAGCGTTGAAGTTGACCGACAGAAATCTAACACTGAAGCTTTCTTT. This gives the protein CSVEVDRQKSNTEAFF.

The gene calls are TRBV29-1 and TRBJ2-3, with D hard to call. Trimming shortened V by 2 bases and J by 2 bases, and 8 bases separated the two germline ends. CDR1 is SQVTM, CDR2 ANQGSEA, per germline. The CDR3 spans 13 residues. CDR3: CSVESVYTDTQYF. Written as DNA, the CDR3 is TGCAGCGTTGAATCGGTTTACACAGATACGCAGTATTTT.

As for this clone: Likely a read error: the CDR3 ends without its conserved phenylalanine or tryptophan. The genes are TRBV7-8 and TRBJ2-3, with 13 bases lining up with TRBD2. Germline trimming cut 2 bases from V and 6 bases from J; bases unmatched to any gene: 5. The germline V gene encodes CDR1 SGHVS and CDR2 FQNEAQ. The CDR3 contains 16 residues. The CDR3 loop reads CASSLRTSGSRDTQYL. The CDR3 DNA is TGTGCCAGCAGCTTAAGGACTAGCGGGAGCCGCGATACGCAGTATCTT.

The CDR3 spells CASGRESGYTF. CDR3 DNA sequence: TGTGCTAGTGGCAGGGAGTCTGGCTACACCTTC. The chain couples TRBV12-5 to TRBJ1-2, with D perhaps TRBD1 (5 bases). The V and J ends lost 6 bases and 7 bases respectively, with 9 bases between them. This CDR3 is built from 11 residues. In germline, CDR1 is LGHNT, CDR2 FRNRAP.

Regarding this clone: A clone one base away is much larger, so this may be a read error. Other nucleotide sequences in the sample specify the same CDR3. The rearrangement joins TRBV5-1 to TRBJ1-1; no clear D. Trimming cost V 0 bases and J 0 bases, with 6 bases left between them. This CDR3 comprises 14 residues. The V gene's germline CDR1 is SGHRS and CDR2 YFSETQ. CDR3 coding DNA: TGCGCCAGCAGCTTGGGAGAGATGAACACTGAAGCTTTCTTT. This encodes CASSLGEMNTEAFF.

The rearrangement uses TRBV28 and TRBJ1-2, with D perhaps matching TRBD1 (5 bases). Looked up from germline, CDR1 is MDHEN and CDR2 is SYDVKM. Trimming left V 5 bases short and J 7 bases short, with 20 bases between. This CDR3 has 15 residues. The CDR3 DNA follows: TGTGCCAGCAGTCCCCCGAGGGGCCTCATGGTTGGCTACACCTTC. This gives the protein CASSPPRGLMVGYTF.

CDR3 residues: CASSFGKKETQYF. In DNA, the CDR3 is TGTGCCAGCAGTTTCGGAAAGAAAGAGACCCAGTACTTC. The chain links TRBV28 to TRBJ2-5; D not certain. From germline, CDR1 is MDHEN and CDR2 SYDVKM. Between the trimmed V and J ends, which lost 3 bases and 3 bases, there was a span of 8 bases. The CDR3 covers 13 residues. Based on the CDR3 plus reference TRBV28 and TRBJ2-5, the full variable domain is DVKVTQSSRYLVKRTGEKVFLECVQDMDHENMFWYRQDPGLGLRLIYFSYDVKMKEKGDIPEGYSVSREKKERFSLILESASTNQTSMYLCASSFGKKETQYFGPGTRLLVL.